The 19 T cell receptor beta chains below come from one sample, sequenced in a study of PD-L1 blockade in urothelial cancer. Stated time point: peripheral blood 6 weeks after treatment start. Sequencing used immunoSEQ multiplex PCR; TCRdb keeps in-frame clones, though not all of them. The sample holds over 100,000 clones, 80% to 95% seen once. The sequencing here drew on PBMCs, taken around atezolizumab (anti-PD-L1) treatment. Receptor source: a man in his sixties with urothelial cancer.

The J gene is TRBJ2-2, the V gene TRBV7-2; the D gene is possibly TRBD1 (6 bases). Germline CDR1 and CDR2: SGHTA and FQGNSA. Trimming removed 1 base from V and 5 bases from J, with 11 bases in between. CDR3 length: 15 amino acids. CDR3 protein: CASSLVGQGTGELFF. Written as DNA, the CDR3 is TGTGCCAGCAGCTTAGTAGGCCAGGGGACCGGGGAGCTGTTTTTT.

V and J are TRBV18 and TRBJ2-5; perhaps TRBD2 as D (5 bases). V was pared by 5 bases and J by 5 bases, with 9 bases between. CDR3 length equals 12 residues. Germline V lookup: CDR1 KGHSH, CDR2 LQKENI. The CDR3 region is CASSVRGETQYF. CDR3 nucleotide sequence: TGTGCCAGCTCAGTCCGAGGGGAGACCCAGTACTTC. Using reference TRBV18 and TRBJ2-5 for the parts outside the CDR3, the full variable domain is NAGVMQNPRHLVRRRGQEARLRCSPMKGHSHVYWYRQLPEEGLKFMVYLQKENIIDESGMPKERFSAEFPKEGPSILRIQQVVRGDSAAYFCASSVRGETQYFGPGTRLLVL.

V is TRBV4-1 and J is TRBJ2-5; the D is unclear. This CDR3 region has 14 residues. Between the trimmed V and J ends, which lost 2 bases and 5 bases, there was a span of 12 bases. Germline V gives CDR1 MGHRA, CDR2 YSYEKL. CDR3 region: CASSQSYLSETQYF. The CDR3 DNA is TGCGCCAGCAGCCAAAGCTATTTGTCTGAGACCCAGTACTTC.

The V and J genes are TRBV10-3 and TRBJ1-2; TRBD1 might be the D (5 bases). The CDR3 is 12 residues long. V lost 3 bases and J 4 bases, leaving 6 bases between the germline ends. From germline, CDR1 is ENHRY and CDR2 SYGVKD. The chain's CDR3 is CAISEGVYGYTF. The CDR3 DNA sequence: TGTGCCATCAGTGAAGGGGTCTATGGCTACACCTTC.

V and J are TRBV11-2 and TRBJ2-1; 14 nucleotides match TRBD2. This CDR3 is built from 15 residues. The germline CDR1 and CDR2 sequences are SGHAT and FQNNGV. V dropped 1 base and J dropped 10; count of bases not matched to a gene: 3. The CDR3: CASSLAGLAGEEQFF. CDR3 DNA sequence: TGTGCCAGCAGCTTAGCGGGACTAGCGGGAGAGGAGCAGTTCTTC. Together with reference TRBV11-2 and TRBJ2-1, the CDR3 gives the full variable domain: EAGVAQSPRYKIIEKRQSVAFWCNPISGHATLYWYQQILGQGPKLLIQFQNNGVVDDSQLPKDRFSAERLKGVDSTLKIQPAKLEDSAVYLCASSLAGLAGEEQFFGPGTRLTVL.

Here the CDR3 DNA reads TGTGCCAGCAGTTACTCGGGGGGGACCCAGTACTTC. This translates into CASSYSGGTQYF. V usage is TRBV6-5 and J usage is TRBJ2-5; D perhaps matches TRBD2 (6 bases). CDR3 length: 12 residues. V lost 0 bases to trimming and J lost 7 bases, with 6 bases between them. The V gene's germline CDR1 is MNHEY and CDR2 SVGAGI.

This clone was detected only once. V is TRBV9 and J is TRBJ1-5, with 9 bases that match TRBD1. Germline CDR1 reads SGDLS; CDR2 reads YYNGEE. The V segment lost 3 bases and the J segment 8 bases; nucleotides outside the gene matches: 6. This CDR3 contains 14 residues. The CDR3 nucleotides are TGTGCCAGCAGCGGCGACAGGGGGTTGGAGCCCCAGCATTTT. Its protein product is CASSGDRGLEPQHF.

The J gene is TRBJ1-1, the V gene TRBV28, with TRBD1 matching 8 bases. The germline gives CDR1 MDHEN, CDR2 SYDVKM. This CDR3 is built from 15 residues. With V trimmed by 4 bases and J by 0 bases, 4 bases remained unmatched. CDR3 in amino acids: CASSSQQGVNTEAFF. In DNA, the CDR3 is TGTGCCAGCAGTTCCCAACAGGGGGTGAACACTGAAGCTTTCTTT.

This sequence joins TRBV7-3 and TRBJ2-1; 7 bases agree with TRBD1. The CDR3 consists of 16 residues. V gave up 2 bases and J gave up 9 bases; unmatched junction bases: 13. Germline CDR1 SGHTA, CDR2 FQGTGA. The CDR3 loop reads CASSLFAGGLDGEQFF. In DNA form, the CDR3 reads TGTGCCAGCAGCTTATTCGCAGGGGGTTTAGATGGTGAGCAGTTCTTC.

This clone has only one observation. The chain uses TRBV11-3 and TRBJ1-3, with a possible D match to TRBD1 (5 bases). The CDR3 totals 14 residues. V lost 5 bases and J lost 1, with 9 bases in between. Germline assignment: CDR1 SGHNT and CDR2 YENEEA. In DNA form, the CDR3 reads TGTGCCAGCAGCCGGGGGGTTTCTGGAAACACCATATATTTT. Amino acids: CASSRGVSGNTIYF.

The V and J genes are TRBV5-1 and TRBJ2-3; perhaps TRBD1 as D (6 bases). Germline V gene lookup returns CDR1 SGHRS and CDR2 YFSETQ. This CDR3 region has 14 residues. The V end lost 5 bases, the J end lost 0 bases, and 10 bases lay between the germline ends. CDR3 in DNA: TGCGCCAGCAGGGACAGAGATAGCACAGATACGCAGTATTTT. Protein sequence: CASRDRDSTDTQYF.

The chain couples TRBV7-3 to TRBJ2-3, with 13 positions matching TRBD2. V was pared by 5 bases and J by 4 bases, with 0 bases of the junction left unmatched. This CDR3 has 14 residues. Germline V lookup: CDR1 SGHTA, CDR2 FQGTGA. The CDR3 DNA reads TGTGCCAGCAGCACTAGCGGGAGGGCAGATACGCAGTATTTT. Translation: CASSTSGRADTQYF.

The rearrangement uses TRBV7-2 and TRBJ1-2, with no clear D. V lost 1 base and J lost 2, with 8 bases in between. The germline CDR1 and CDR2 sequences are SGHTA and FQGNSA. The CDR3 totals 14 residues. The CDR3, as DNA: TGTGCCAGCAGCTTAGAACTGCCAAACTATGGCTACACCTTC. It codes for CASSLELPNYGYTF.

The rearrangement links TRBV7-9 to TRBJ2-7; 7 positions agree with TRBD1. The CDR3 consists of 15 residues. V lost 1 base, J lost 4 bases, and 7 bases stayed unmatched. Germline V gene data show CDR1 as SEHNR and CDR2 as FQNEAQ (reference sequence). CDR3 DNA sequence: TGTGCCAGCAGCTTAGGAGGACAGGTTCCTTACGAGCAGTACTTC. The encoded protein is CASSLGGQVPYEQYF.

The J gene is TRBJ1-1, the V gene TRBV7-3; TRBD1 is a possible D gene (6 bases). V was clipped by 6 bases and J by 1 base, with 12 bases between them. CDR1 is SGHTA, CDR2 FQGTGA, per germline. This CDR3 has 14 amino acids. In nucleotides, the CDR3 is TGTGCCAGCAGTCAACAGGGCCCGAACACTGAAGCTTTCTTT. Translated, it gives CASSQQGPNTEAFF.

This clone was recorded once. The genes are TRBV5-1 and TRBJ1-4; no clear D. Trimming shortened V by 2 bases and J by 6 bases, and 8 bases separated the two germline ends. The CDR3 totals 13 residues. The germline CDR1 and CDR2 sequences are SGHRS and YFSETQ. The CDR3 here is CASSFSGDEKLFF. CDR3 sequence (DNA): TGCGCCAGCAGCTTTAGCGGAGATGAAAAACTGTTTTTT.

The CDR3 sequence: CASSVAIGDTTQETQYF. CDR3 in DNA: TGTGCCAGCAGCGTAGCTATAGGGGACACTACCCAAGAGACCCAGTACTTC. The gene calls are TRBV9 and TRBJ2-5, with a weak D call TRBD1 (6 bases). The V gene lost 0 bases and the J gene lost 1 base, with 16 bases spanning the gap. Germline V gene sequence: CDR1 SGDLS, CDR2 YYNGEE. CDR3 length: 17 amino acids.

The chain joins TRBV18 to TRBJ2-1, with a tentative D call TRBD2 (6 bases). The CDR3 consists of 17 residues. Germline V lookup: CDR1 KGHSH, CDR2 LQKENI. Trimming cost V 1 base and J 3 bases, with 16 bases left between them. This CDR3 reads CASSPRTAGTFYNEQFF. The DNA of the CDR3 is TGTGCCAGCTCACCACGAACAGCGGGCACATTCTACAATGAGCAGTTCTTC.

This chain uses TRBV7-9 with TRBJ1-1; D ambiguous. Trimming removed 6 bases at V and 3 bases at J, with 5 bases between. Germline V gene sequence: CDR1 SEHNR, CDR2 FQNEAQ (reference sequence). The CDR3 is 11 residues long. The CDR3 region has the DNA TGTGCCAGCAGTTATGACACTGAAGCTTTCTTT. This sequence encodes CASSYDTEAFF.